This T cell receptor (beta chain) stems from a study of identical twins (dated by TCRdb to about 2016). Concerning the study at large: To test whether fetal clonotypes persist, the study used deep sequencing on TCR alpha and beta repertoires from monozygotic twins, unrelated adults of various ages, and cord blood. To rule out contamination, the twin experiments were replicated at different times with different library preparation protocols. The paper as a whole reports these results and caveats: In monozygotic twins, out-of-frame TCR alpha sharing was systematically underestimated by recombination models, although the models agreed with sharing between unrelated individuals. A weaker excess of twin sharing was found in beta out-of-frame sequences because the signal-to-noise ratio was lowered by fewer shared sequences. Fewer insertions were carried by abundant cord blood beta clonotypes, a similar but weaker trend appeared in young adult naive repertoires, and no such trend appeared in memory repertoires. Conclusions relied on cross-sectional statistical analysis, since the same donors could not be followed over many years. Compared with coincidental sharing between unrelated individuals, an excess of low generation-probability sequences was observed among out-of-frame TCR alpha sequences shared between twins. Zero-insertion analyses could be partly confounded by invariant T cells such as MAIT and iNKT, although diverse VJ usage argued against such confounding for most clonotypes.

Every donor in the study was a healthy Caucasian. The twin cohort consisted of three pairs of female monozygotic twins, all aged roughly 18 to 29 years. RNA for TCR libraries was isolated from peripheral blood mononuclear cells. Comment on this clonotype: It has no known antigen specificity. Per-base quality was not reported, and no clone a single base away is much larger than it.

Libraries were prepared through 5' RACE. Instrument on record: Illumina HiSeq 2000. Template switching introduced a universal primer binding site; the final cDNA contained a unique molecular identifier, enabling accurate counting of TCR cDNA molecules. Specific primers in the conserved constant-segment region were used to synthesize first-strand cDNA for TCR alpha and beta chains. Each cDNA library was double barcoded, with a SMART-Mk sample barcode plus Illumina barcodes, to control for contamination. TruSeq adapter sequences, together with Illumina sample barcodes, were added in two successive PCR steps. TCR alpha and beta cDNA libraries were sequenced on the Illumina HiSeq platform with custom primers. In the paper's pipeline: Raw reads were processed with MiGEC to extract unique molecular identifiers, and MiXCR was used to determine CDR3 positions. For each individual, recombination models were inferred using an EM algorithm with the repgenHMM and IGoR tools. The analysis of shared clonotypes was done with the tcR package in R, with sharing normalized by the product of cloneset sizes. Out-of-frame nonproductive sequences were analyzed to study raw recombination free of thymic and clonal selection effects. TCRdb passed the public sequencing reads through fastp at Q25 and MiXCR, retaining productive beta sequences. Each entry is one CDR3 protein sequence, shown with its most common DNA and genes. TCRdb, rather than the study authors, made the V and J calls. Present in this sample are under 900,000 distinct CDR3 sequences, 18% of which were seen just once. The top ten constitute 13% of the sample.

At the junction V is shortened by 5 bases and J by 7 bases; bases outside the gene matches: 17. The CDR3 spans 17 residues, from the cysteine through the phenylalanine. Of all the DNA, just the CDR3 is kept, 51 bases in frame from base 1. CDR1 and CDR2 are read off the germline V gene as SGHTA and FQGNSA. These same records also appear under a second study, on T cells expressing NK-cell markers. As the second study states: Fewer than ten donors provided sorted CD3+CD56+NKG2C+, CD3+CD56+NKG2C- and CD3+CD56-NKG2C+ T-cell subsets, whose TCR beta-chain repertoires were profiled. Among the eight sequenced donors, only one was HCMV-seronegative, while the other seven were HCMV-seropositive. To restrict sorting to alphabetaTCR-expressing T cells, an anti-gammadeltaTCR antibody was added in several experiments. In several donors, the dominant CD3+CD56+NKG2C+ clonotypes were found to rank among the top 10 CD8+ clonotypes and to make up about 1.0-7.0% of CD8+ T cells. Those dominant clonotypes were again the most abundant among CD3+CD56-NKG2C+ cells in a few donors, at about 28.3-65%. Whether the expanded NKG2C-expressing T cell clones were specific for HCMV antigens was left unclear. The study sequenced eight donors, all healthy volunteers chosen at random: three men and five women. A commercial ELISA kit detecting HCMV-specific IgG in serum was used to determine HCMV serostatus. For five or six donors, unsorted PBMC were also used to sequence bulk peripheral blood T-cell repertoires. MIGEC was used to demultiplex reads and group the reads by UMI, and MiTCR was used to assemble and quantify clonotypes. To exclude erroneous sequences, only TCR cDNA sequences supported by at least two reads were retained. The tcR package was used for downstream repertoire analysis, with clonotypes matched between fractions based on CDR3 nucleotide sequence plus V segment. VDJmatch was used to annotate antigen specificity against VDJdb, with one amino acid substitution in CDR3 allowed.

The V and J genes are TRBV7-2 and TRBJ2-1; 7 bases in the middle match TRBD2. The receptor was isolated from a young woman in good health. Specimen: PBMCs. The DNA reads as follows: TGTGCCAGCAGCCCGACAAGGGCGGGAGTGGCGAATAATGAGCAGTTCTTC. Its amino acids are CASSPTRAGVANNEQFF.